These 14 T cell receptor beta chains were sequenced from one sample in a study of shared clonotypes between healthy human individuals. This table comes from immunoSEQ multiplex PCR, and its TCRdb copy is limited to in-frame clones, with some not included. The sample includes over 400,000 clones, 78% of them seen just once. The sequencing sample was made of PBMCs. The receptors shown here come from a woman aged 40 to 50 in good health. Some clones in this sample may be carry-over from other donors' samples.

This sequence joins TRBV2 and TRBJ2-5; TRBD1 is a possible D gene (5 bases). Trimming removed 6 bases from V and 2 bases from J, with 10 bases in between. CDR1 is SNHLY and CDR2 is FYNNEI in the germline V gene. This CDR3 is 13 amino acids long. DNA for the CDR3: TGTGCCAGCAGCCGACAGTTTCAAGAGACCCAGTACTTC. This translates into CASSRQFQETQYF.

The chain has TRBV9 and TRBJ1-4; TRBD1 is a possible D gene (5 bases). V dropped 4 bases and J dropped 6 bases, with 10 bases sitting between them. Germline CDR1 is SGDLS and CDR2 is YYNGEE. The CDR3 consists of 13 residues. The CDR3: CASSIGTDEKLFF. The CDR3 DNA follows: TGTGCCAGCAGCATCGGGACGGATGAAAAACTGTTTTTT. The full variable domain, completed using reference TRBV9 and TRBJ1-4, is DSGVTQTPKHLITATGQRVTLRCSPRSGDLSVYWYQQSLDQGLQFLIQYYNGEERAKGNILERFSAQQFPDLHSELNLSSLELGDSALYFCASSIGTDEKLFFGSGTQLSVL.

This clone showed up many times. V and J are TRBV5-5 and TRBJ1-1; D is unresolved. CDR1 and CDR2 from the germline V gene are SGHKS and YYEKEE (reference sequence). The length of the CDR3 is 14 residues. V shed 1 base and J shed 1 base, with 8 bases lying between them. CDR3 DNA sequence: TGTGCCAGCAGCTTGTTATATAAGAACACTGAAGCTTTCTTT. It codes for CASSLLYKNTEAFF.

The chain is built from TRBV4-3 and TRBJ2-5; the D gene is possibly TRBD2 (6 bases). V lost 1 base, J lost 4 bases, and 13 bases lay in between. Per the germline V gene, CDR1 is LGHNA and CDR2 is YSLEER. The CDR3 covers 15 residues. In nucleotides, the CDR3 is TGCGCCAGCAGCCAAGGGACCTGGGGGGTAGAGACCCAGTACTTC. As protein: CASSQGTWGVETQYF.

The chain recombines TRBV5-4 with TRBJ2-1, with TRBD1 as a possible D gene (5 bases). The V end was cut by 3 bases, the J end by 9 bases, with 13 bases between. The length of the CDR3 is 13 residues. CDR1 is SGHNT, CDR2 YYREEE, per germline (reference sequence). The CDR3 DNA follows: TGTGCCAGCAGCTCGGACATACGGCGTGAGCAGTTCTTC. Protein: CASSSDIRREQFF.

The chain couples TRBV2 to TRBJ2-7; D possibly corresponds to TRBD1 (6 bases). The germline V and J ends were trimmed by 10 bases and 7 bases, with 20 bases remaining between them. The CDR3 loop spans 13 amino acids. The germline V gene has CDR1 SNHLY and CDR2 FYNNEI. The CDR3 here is CATQHETGWEQYF. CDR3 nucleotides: TGTGCCACCCAACACGAGACAGGCTGGGAGCAGTACTTC.

CDR3 DNA: TGCGCCAGCAGTCACCCGGGACAGGACTCCTACGAGCAGTACTTC. Amino acids: CASSHPGQDSYEQYF. This chain joins TRBV23-1 and TRBJ2-7, with 8 bases matching TRBD1. TRBV23-1 is an ORF; its function is uncertain. The CDR3 is made up of 15 amino acids. The V segment lost 3 bases and the J segment 0 bases; nucleotides outside the gene matches: 4.

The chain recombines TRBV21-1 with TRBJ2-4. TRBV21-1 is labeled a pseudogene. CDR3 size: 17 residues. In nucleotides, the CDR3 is TGTGCCAGCAGCAAAAGGGCTCTCGAGCTAGCCAAAAACATTCAGTACTTC. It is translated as CASSKRALELAKNIQYF.

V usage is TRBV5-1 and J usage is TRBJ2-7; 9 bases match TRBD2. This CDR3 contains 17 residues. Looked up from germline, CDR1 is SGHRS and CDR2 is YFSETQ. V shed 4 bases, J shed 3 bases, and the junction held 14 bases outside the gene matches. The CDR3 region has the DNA TGCGCCAGCAGCCCTCGGAAGACTAGCGGAGCTAACTACGAGCAGTACTTC. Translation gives CASSPRKTSGANYEQYF.

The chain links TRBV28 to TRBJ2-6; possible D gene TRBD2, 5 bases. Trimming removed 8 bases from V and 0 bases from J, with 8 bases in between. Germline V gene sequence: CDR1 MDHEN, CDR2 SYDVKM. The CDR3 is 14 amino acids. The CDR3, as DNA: TGTGCCAGCCGCGGGTACTCTGGGGCCAACGTCCTGACTTTC. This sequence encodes CASRGYSGANVLTF.

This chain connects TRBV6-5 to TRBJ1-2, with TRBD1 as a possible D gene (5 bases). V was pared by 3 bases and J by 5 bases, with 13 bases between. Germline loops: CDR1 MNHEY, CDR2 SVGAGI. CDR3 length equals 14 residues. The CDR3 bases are TGTGCCAGCAGTTATGACGCCCAGGGATATGGCTACACCTTC. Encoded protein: CASSYDAQGYGYTF.

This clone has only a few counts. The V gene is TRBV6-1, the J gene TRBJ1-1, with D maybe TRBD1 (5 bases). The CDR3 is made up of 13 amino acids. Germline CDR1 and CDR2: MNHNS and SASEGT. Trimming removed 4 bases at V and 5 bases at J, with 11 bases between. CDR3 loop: CASSVFPGTEAFF. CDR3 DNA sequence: TGTGCCAGCAGTGTTTTCCCAGGGACTGAAGCTTTCTTT.

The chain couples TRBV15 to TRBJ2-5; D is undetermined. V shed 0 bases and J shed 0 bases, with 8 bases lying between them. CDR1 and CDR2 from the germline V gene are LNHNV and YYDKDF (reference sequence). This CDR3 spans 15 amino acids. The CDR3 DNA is TGTGCCACCAGCAGAGAGCGGCCTCACCAAGAGACCCAGTACTTC. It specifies CATSRERPHQETQYF.

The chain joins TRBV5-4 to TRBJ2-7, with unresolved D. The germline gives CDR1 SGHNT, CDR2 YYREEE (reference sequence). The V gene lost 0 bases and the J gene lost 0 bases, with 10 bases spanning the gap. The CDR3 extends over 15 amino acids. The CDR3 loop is CASSLGGADSYEQYF. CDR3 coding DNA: TGTGCCAGCAGCTTGGGAGGCGCAGACTCCTACGAGCAGTACTTC.